These 27 T cell receptor beta chains were sequenced from one sample in a study of human T cells and chemical hapten exposure. Indicated time point: patch test 2, 6 weeks after DPC sensitization. Treatment: therapeutic diphenylcyclopropenone sensitization with weekly scalp DPC. A single record per CDR3 protein comes from TCRdb applying MiXCR to the RACE reads. The data hold 140,000 or so distinct CDR3 sequences, with 12% observed a single time. This material consisted of whole blood, taken in connection with sensitization to the hapten diphenylcyclopropenone (DPC). The receptor set was obtained from a woman between 50 and 59 years old with alopecia areata. Some clones in this sample may be carry-over from other donors' samples.

J is TRBJ1-3 and V is TRBV4-2; the D is unclear. Trimming left V 0 bases short and J 4 bases short, with 10 bases between. There are 15 residues in the CDR3. Germline V lookup: CDR1 LGHNA, CDR2 YNFKEQ. Here the CDR3 DNA reads TGTGCCAGCAGCCAAGAGACCCTAATGGGAAACACCATATATTTT. Amino acid sequence: CASSQETLMGNTIYF.

The V gene is TRBV15, the J gene TRBJ2-3; D unresolved. This CDR3 has 14 amino acids. The V end was cut by 1 base, the J end by 1 base, with 6 bases between. Germline CDR1 reads LNHNV; CDR2 reads YYDKDF (reference sequence). The CDR3 DNA is TGTGCCACCAGCAGAGGGGCAGGCACAGATACGCAGTATTTT. This translates into CATSRGAGTDTQYF.

This clonotype was seen ten or more times. The rearrangement uses TRBV7-2 and TRBJ2-7; D not certain. There are 14 residues in the CDR3. Trimming shortened V by 7 bases and J by 6 bases, and 19 bases separated the two germline ends. Germline values: CDR1 SGHTA, CDR2 FQGNSA. The CDR3 DNA follows: TGTGCCAGCACCCTTACCGCCCTCGGCGCCGAGCAGTACTTC. Its translation is CASTLTALGAEQYF.

The V gene is TRBV29-1, the J gene TRBJ2-4, with D maybe TRBD1 (7 bases). V gave up 8 bases and J gave up 7 bases, with 15 bases separating them. The length of the CDR3 is 12 residues. CDR1 and CDR2 (germline): SQVTM, ANQGSEA. The CDR3 DNA reads TGCAGCTTCTTCGGAGGGGGCAACATTCAGTACTTC. This codes for CSFFGGGNIQYF.

The chain employs TRBV10-3 and TRBJ1-1; D is undetermined. V was cut by 3 bases and J by 0 bases, with 14 bases left in between. This CDR3 has 16 amino acids. From germline, CDR1 is ENHRY and CDR2 SYGVKD. The CDR3 sequence: CAISDPRGQMNTEAFF. DNA for the CDR3: TGTGCCATCAGTGACCCCCGCGGGCAGATGAACACTGAAGCTTTCTTT.

This clonotype has just a few counts. The chain uses TRBV29-1 and TRBJ1-1; TRBD1 might be the D (6 bases). The CDR3 loop spans 13 amino acids. Trimming removed 7 bases at V and 0 bases at J, with 12 bases between. Germline CDR1 SQVTM, CDR2 ANQGSEA. The CDR3 protein is CSAEYRVNTEAFF. The DNA of the CDR3 is TGCAGCGCCGAGTACAGGGTGAACACTGAAGCTTTCTTT.

This clonotype was seen ten or more times. J is TRBJ1-6 and V is TRBV29-1; 7 positions match TRBD1. This CDR3 spans 13 amino acids. Trimming took 6 bases from V and 7 from J; bases not matched to a gene: 6. In germline, CDR1 is SQVTM, CDR2 ANQGSEA. CDR3 coding DNA: TGCAGCGTCCAGGGGGGGAGAAATTCACCCCTCCACTTT. Translation gives CSVQGGRNSPLHF. Together with reference TRBV29-1 and TRBJ1-6, the CDR3 gives the full variable domain: SAVISQKPSRDICQRGTSLTIQCQVDSQVTMMFWYRQQPGQSLTLIATANQGSEATYESGFVIDKFPISRPNLTFSTLTVSNMSPEDSSIYLCSVQGGRNSPLHFGNGTRLTVT.

The chain joins TRBV21-1 to TRBJ2-1; the table's D call, TRBD2, has no DNA check behind it. TRBV21-1 is labeled a pseudogene. This CDR3 has 16 amino acids. The DNA for the CDR3 is TGTGCCAGCAGCAAGACTAGCGGGACCCCTCGAAATGAGCAGTTCTTC. It translates to CASSKTSGTPRNEQFF.

The V call is TRBV11-3, the J call TRBJ2-2; D might be TRBD1 (5 bases). CDR3 length: 15 amino acids. The germline V gene has CDR1 SGHNT and CDR2 YENEEA. The ends were cut back, 1 base at V and 6 bases at J, with 12 bases in the middle. The CDR3 region is CASSLGGSVPGELFF. Here the CDR3 DNA reads TGTGCCAGCAGCTTAGGGGGCAGCGTCCCCGGGGAGCTGTTTTTT. Using reference TRBV11-3 and TRBJ2-2 for the parts outside the CDR3, the full variable domain is EAGVVQSPRYKIIEKKQPVAFWCNPISGHNTLYWYLQNLGQGPELLIRYENEEAVDDSQLPKDRFSAERLKGVDSTLKIQPAELGDSAVYLCASSLGGSVPGELFFGEGSRLTVL.

The table lists this clonotype with a few counts. The V and J genes are TRBV27 and TRBJ2-2; D remains unclear. Germline CDR1 and CDR2: MNHEY and SMNVEV (reference sequence). The CDR3 has 15 amino acids. Trimming cost V 11 bases and J 7 bases, with 23 bases left between them. CDR3 nucleotide sequence: TGTGCCTCTGGGGATGGAGCGCGGCCACGCGGGGAGCTGTTTTTT. This codes for CASGDGARPRGELFF.

This clonotype was seen ten or more times. This chain connects TRBV2 to TRBJ2-5, with 7 bases that match TRBD1. The germline V gene encodes CDR1 SNHLY and CDR2 FYNNEI. The CDR3 contains 15 residues. Losses at the gene ends were 2 bases for V and 2 bases for J; bases not matched to a gene: 5. The CDR3 here is CASSETGVPQETQYF. The CDR3 DNA sequence: TGTGCCAGCAGTGAAACAGGGGTCCCTCAAGAGACCCAGTACTTC. The entire variable domain, with the rest obtained from reference TRBV2 and TRBJ2-5, is as follows: EPEVTQTPSHQVTQMGQEVILRCVPISNHLYFYWYRQILGQKVEFLVSFYNNEISEKSEIFDDQFSVERPDGSNFTLKIRSTKLEDSAMYFCASSETGVPQETQYFGPGTRLLVL.

This clonotype was counted only a few times. This chain joins TRBV6-4 and TRBJ2-2; 10 nucleotides match TRBD2. CDR1 is MRHNA and CDR2 is SNTAGT in the germline V gene. V gave up 6 bases and J gave up 0 bases; unmatched junction bases: 7. There are 17 residues in the CDR3. CDR3 in DNA: TGTGCCAGCAGCGGTAGCGGGAGGCCTCCGAACACCGGGGAGCTGTTTTTT. Its protein product is CASSGSGRPPNTGELFF.

There are a few counts of this clonotype. The chain has TRBV9 and TRBJ2-1, with 14 nucleotides matching TRBD2. Germline CDR1 is SGDLS and CDR2 is YYNGEE. V lost 1 base, J lost 6 bases, and 9 bases stayed unmatched. The CDR3 is 18 residues long. CDR3 residues: CASSVHPGLAGVGNEQFF. The CDR3 coding sequence is TGTGCCAGCAGCGTACATCCGGGACTAGCGGGAGTAGGCAATGAGCAGTTCTTC.

This clonotype was detected a few times. The rearrangement links TRBV7-8 to TRBJ1-4; D is unresolved. Germline lookup yields CDR1 SGHVS and CDR2 FQNEAQ. Trimming cost V 9 bases and J 5 bases, with 16 bases left between them. CDR3 length: 14 residues. The DNA of the CDR3 is TGTGCCAGTAGAGCCAGGCCGATGAATGAAAAACTGTTTTTT. Its protein is CASRARPMNEKLFF.

Of note for this clonotype: Since a much larger clone is just one base distant, this may be a read error. This sequence joins TRBV5-1 and TRBJ2-1, with D hard to call. The CDR3 length is 13 residues. CDR1 and CDR2 from the germline V gene are SGHRS and YFSETQ. V was clipped by 4 bases and J by 7 bases, with 12 bases between them. This CDR3 is CASSGSIRNEQFF. The CDR3 DNA is TGCGCCAGCAGCGGGTCTATAAGGAATGAGCAGTTCTTC. Full variable domain (outside the CDR3, taken from reference TRBV5-1 and TRBJ2-1): KAGVTQTPRYLIKTRGQQVTLSCSPISGHRSVSWYQQTPGQGLQFLFEYFSETQRNKGNFPGRFSGRQFSNSRSEMNVSTLELGDSALYLCASSGSIRNEQFFGPGTRLTVL.

This clonotype has a handful of counts. The chain couples TRBV7-9 to TRBJ1-6; no clear D gene. The CDR3 contains 15 residues. Germline V gene sequence: CDR1 SEHNR, CDR2 FQNEAQ (reference sequence). V lost 1 base, J lost 6 bases, and 10 bases lay in between. The CDR3 DNA reads TGTGCCAGCAGCTTAGATGGACGGTTTAATTCACCCCTCCACTTT. It codes for CASSLDGRFNSPLHF. The full variable domain, its missing parts supplied by reference TRBV7-9 and TRBJ1-6, is DTGVSQNPRHKITKRGQNVTFRCDPISEHNRLYWYRQTLGQGPEFLTYFQNEAQLEKSRLLSDRFSAERPKGSFSTLEIQRTEQGDSAMYLCASSLDGRFNSPLHFGNGTRLTVT.

The gene calls are TRBV18 and TRBJ2-2, with 8 bases matching TRBD2. V lost 1 base, J lost 1 base, and 5 bases stayed unmatched. CDR3 length equals 17 residues. CDR1 KGHSH and CDR2 LQKENI come from the germline V gene. In DNA form, the CDR3 reads TGTGCCAGCTCACCACAATTACTAGCGGAGAACACCGGGGAGCTGTTTTTT. Its translation is CASSPQLLAENTGELFF.

This clonotype was counted many times. The gene calls are TRBV2 and TRBJ1-5; 9 bases map to TRBD1. Per germline, CDR1 SNHLY and CDR2 FYNNEI. V lost 4 bases to trimming and J lost 4 bases; unmatched junction nucleotides: 2. This CDR3 region has 14 residues. Here the CDR3 DNA reads TGTGCCAGCAGTGGGGGGACAGGGAATCAGCCCCAGCATTTT. It specifies CASSGGTGNQPQHF.

The table lists this clonotype with a few counts. The chain recombines TRBV7-2 with TRBJ2-7, with D perhaps TRBD1 or TRBD2 (5 bases each). The V gene's germline CDR1 is SGHTA and CDR2 FQGNSA. The CDR3 consists of 16 residues. V lost 5 bases and J lost 2, with 19 bases in between. Here the CDR3 reads CASSQRAQAITYEQYF. The CDR3 bases are TGTGCCAGCAGCCAGAGGGCACAGGCCATAACCTACGAGCAGTACTTC.

This clonotype was seen a handful of times. The chain links TRBV19 to TRBJ2-3; 7 positions agree with TRBD2. The CDR3 runs 16 residues. The ends lost 6 bases at V and 4 bases at J; junction bases unmatched: 13. Germline CDR1 LNHDA, CDR2 SQIVND (reference sequence). The CDR3 region has the DNA TGTGCCAGTAGAAGGGAGGGGCTTCGAGGCGCAGATACGCAGTATTTT. Translated: CASRREGLRGADTQYF.

In its sample, this clonotype was seen a few times. This chain links TRBV5-1 with TRBJ2-1; 7 bases match TRBD2. Germline CDR1 is SGHRS and CDR2 is YFSETQ. The CDR3 loop spans 14 amino acids. The ends lost 4 bases at V and 5 bases at J; junction bases unmatched: 6. CDR3 nucleotide sequence: TGCGCCAGCAGCCAGGGACTAAAGAACAATGAGCAGTTCTTC. Translated, it gives CASSQGLKNNEQFF.

This clonotype came up many times. The chain joins TRBV2 to TRBJ1-4; D is possibly TRBD1 (5 bases). Trimming took 4 bases from V and 5 from J, leaving 14 bases between them. The CDR3 runs to 15 residues. Germline V gene data show CDR1 as SNHLY and CDR2 as FYNNEI. In DNA, the CDR3 is TGTGCCAGCAGTGCCACGGGGGTCGGAAATGAAAAACTGTTTTTT. It yields the protein CASSATGVGNEKLFF.

The gene calls are TRBV11-2 and TRBJ2-5; TRBD2 matches 9 bases. The V and J ends lost 2 bases and 2 bases, in that order; junction bases with no gene match: 15. From germline, CDR1 is SGHAT and CDR2 FQNNGV. The CDR3 has 19 residues. Here the CDR3 reads CASSLLPPGAGGTQETQYF. The CDR3 DNA is TGTGCCAGCAGCTTACTCCCTCCTGGAGCGGGAGGAACTCAAGAGACCCAGTACTTC.

The gene calls are TRBV6-5 and TRBJ1-1, with 8 bases identical to TRBD1. V trimming: 2 bases; J trimming: 4 bases; junction bases outside the gene matches: 6. CDR3 length: 15 amino acids. Germline V gene data show CDR1 as MNHEY and CDR2 as SVGAGI. CDR3 nucleotide sequence: TGTGCCAGCAGTTACATCCGACAGGGGTCCACTGAAGCTTTCTTT. Residues: CASSYIRQGSTEAFF.

This clonotype occurred a few times. The V and J genes are TRBV29-1 and TRBJ2-7, with 9 bases matching TRBD1. Trimming removed 7 bases from V and 5 bases from J; junction bases left unmatched: 12. Per germline, CDR1 SQVTM and CDR2 ANQGSEA. CDR3 length: 14 amino acids. The CDR3 spells CSAAGQGPSHEQYF. CDR3 nucleotides: TGCAGCGCCGCTGGACAGGGGCCATCCCACGAGCAGTACTTC.

About this clonotype: An end of the junction does not agree with germline; a read error may underlie this. This chain uses TRBV11-2 with TRBJ2-1; TRBD2 matches at 9 bases. Germline CDR1 SGHAT, CDR2 FQNNGV. CDR3 length: 15 amino acids. The CDR3 sequence: CASSPTQLAGNEQSF. The CDR3 DNA sequence: TGTGCCAGCAGCCCCACCCAACTAGCGGGCAATGAGCAGTCCTTC.

CDR3 protein: CASSPTRTGELFF. The CDR3 DNA reads as TGTGCCAGCAGCCCCACGCGGACCGGGGAGCTGTTTTTT. The gene calls are TRBV7-3 and TRBJ2-2; no clear D gene. This CDR3 has 13 amino acids. The V gene's germline CDR1 is SGHTA and CDR2 FQGTGA. V lost 5 bases and J lost 5, with 9 bases in between. The whole variable domain, remainder taken from reference TRBV7-3 and TRBJ2-2, is GAGVSQTPSNKVTEKGKYVELRCDPISGHTALYWYRQSLGQGPEFLIYFQGTGAADDSGLPNDRFFAVRPEGSVSTLKIQRTERGDSAVYLCASSPTRTGELFFGEGSRLTVL.